The source of this T cell receptor (beta chain) is a study of T-cell memory formation after mild COVID-19 (dated by TCRdb to the early 2020s). For the study in its entirety: Most TCR sequence clusters were specific to one of the two donors. Two young, previously healthy adult volunteers, one female and one male, were included in the cohort. In two donors, T-cell clones that expanded and contracted after mild COVID-19 were followed by sequencing TCRalpha and TCRbeta repertoires longitudinally. Broader findings and caveats from the paper: Contracting CD4+ clones were located mainly in the CM and EM memory subsets, whereas CD8+ clones were found to be enriched in EMRA. SARS-CoV-2 specificity was not confirmed for the second-wave clones peaking on day 37. Some responding clones were detected in pre-infection memory, which suggested that pre-existing cross-reactive memory T cells had joined the SARS-CoV-2 response. The study covered only a couple of mild cases, and larger cohorts including severe cases with pre-infection samples were considered necessary. Clones that contracted from day 15 to 85 showed balanced CD4/CD8 phenotypes, whereas a second wave of clones that expanded from day 15 to 37 leaned towards CD4+.

Turning to this clonotype: Its antigen specificity is not known. Per-base qualities were not stored, and no clone one base away is much larger.

Ficoll-Paque density gradient centrifugation was used to isolate PBMCs. This sample was sequenced with an Illumina NovaSeq 6000. Using 5'RACE with constant-segment primers, TCRalpha and TCRbeta cDNA libraries were constructed, with sample barcodes and unique molecular identifiers added in the process. RNA was extracted from every sample with Trizol reagent. Libraries were amplified in two PCR steps, with a second sample barcode and Illumina TruSeq adapters added in the second step. Sequencing of the libraries was done on an Illumina NovaSeq, producing 2 x 150 bp paired-end reads. As for the original processing: The reads were demultiplexed and collapsed into UMI-guided consensus sequences using migec v1.2.7. Using mixcr v2.1.11, UMI consensuses were aligned to TRA and TRB V and J templates and then assembled into clonotypes. A clonotype was counted as expanded or contracted only when both edgeR and NoisET called the clonotype significant, with the noise models trained on biological replicates. For edgeR calls, the cutoffs were a false discovery rate-adjusted p below 0.01 and a log2 fold-change threshold of 1. PCA with hierarchical clustering of max-normalized trajectories of the 1000 most abundant clonotypes was used as exploratory dynamics analysis. Separately sequenced CD4+ and CD8+ repertoires were used to assign a CD4 or CD8 phenotype to each responding clone. In-frame beta chains were kept once TCRdb had trimmed the public reads at Q25 with fastp and called clones with MiXCR. Under each unique CDR3 protein, matching rows form one entry showing the most common genes and DNA. The V and J calls, along with clone size, are taken from TCRdb and not from the paper's own processing. The sample profile shows 350,000 to 400,000 distinct CDR3 sequences; around 14% of them were found once. The ten largest clones take up about 20% of the sample.

CDR1 and CDR2, looked up from the germline V gene, are SGHAT and FQNNGV. V was cut back by 5 bases and J by 2 bases, leaving a gap of 21 bases between them. The CDR3 sequence holds 17 residues, the cysteine and phenylalanine included. Only the CDR3 part of the read is kept: 51 bases, read in frame from the first base. The V gene is TRBV11-2 and the J gene is TRBJ2-5, with an unclear D gene assignment. This receptor was obtained from a man aged 18 to 29 who had mild COVID-19 (a few samples of this study predate the infection). The sample titles of this study are shuffled in the database, so cell type and time point are left out; the donor was told from shared clones. Sequencing was performed on PBMCs or a T cell subset sorted from them (not recorded which). The CDR3 protein: CASSRLKRGQAQETQYF. The DNA sequence reads TGTGCCAGCAGCAGATTGAAGCGCGGTCAGGCGCAAGAGACCCAGTACTTC.